This T cell receptor (beta chain) came from a study of cytomegalovirus exposure and HLA in healthy donors. Study-wide results and caveats: Immune exposure information available was restricted to CMV serostatus. A prior analysis recorded that most TCR beta V segments were productive about 87% or about 30% of the time. As a later analysis revealed, most CMV-associated TCR beta chains appeared HLA-restricted.

Primers: 60 Vbeta forward and 13 Jbeta reverse. Method: immunoSEQ multiplex PCR; TCRdb's copy keeps in-frame clones and lacks some. This table has roughly 160,000 clones, more than 60% appearing once. Every donor was a healthy person donating bone marrow. In regard to this clone: Its cognate antigen is unknown.

The sample consisted of PBMCs. The TCR was taken from a man aged 35 to 55 in good health and CMV-seronegative.

The CDR3 DNA reads TGCGCCAGCAGCCAAGAACAAGTCCCAGGGTCCTATGGCTACACCTTC. Translated, it gives CASSQEQVPGSYGYTF. The chain employs TRBV4-3 and TRBJ1-2; maybe TRBD1 (5 bases). The length of the CDR3 is 16 residues. Trimming shortened V by 0 bases and J by 4 bases, and 15 bases separated the two germline ends. Germline CDR1 LGHNA, CDR2 YSLEER.